The 19 T cell receptor beta chains below come from one sample, sequenced in a study of T cell repertoires in cytomegalovirus infection. Which antigens these TCRs recognize remains unknown. Using its own MiXCR run on the reads, TCRdb lists one record per CDR3 protein. The profile shows 830,000 or so distinct CDR3 sequences, 32% of them singletons. This material consisted of cultured CD8+ T cells from PBMCs, taken from culture after CMV antigen stimulation. These receptors came from a human donor in good health (CMV status not recorded). Some clones in this sample may be carry-over from other donors' samples.

The genes are TRBV12-3 or TRBV12-4 and TRBJ2-7, with TRBD2 matching 7 bases. V lost 2 bases to trimming and J lost 6 bases; unmatched junction nucleotides: 4. This CDR3 has 13 residues. CDR3 nucleotide sequence: TGTGCCAGCAGTTTACAGCGGGGAGTCGAGCAGTACGTC. Residues: CASSLQRGVEQYV.

This clonotype showed up many times. This chain joins TRBV5-1 and TRBJ1-3; D is unclear. The V end lost 1 base, the J end lost 1 base, and 21 bases lay between the germline ends. This CDR3 contains 19 residues. CDR1 is SGHRS and CDR2 is YFSETQ in the germline V gene. CDR3 sequence (DNA): TGCGCCAGCAGCTTGCGGGCACGAACTGCGAGGAGTTCTGGAAACACCATATATTTT. Translating it yields CASSLRARTARSSGNTIYF.

This chain joins TRBV29-1 and TRBJ2-1; 8 bases map to TRBD2. V lost 5 bases and J lost 9; bases outside the gene matches: 6. There are 12 residues in the CDR3. The germline gives CDR1 SQVTM, CDR2 ANQGSEA. The CDR3 DNA is TGCAGCGTTAGGTCGGGGGGGAGTGAGCAGTTCTTC. Translation: CSVRSGGSEQFF.

Notes on this clonotype: A much larger clonotype is one base distant, so this may be a read error. The chain recombines TRBV12-3 or TRBV12-4 with TRBJ1-3, with TRBD1 as a possible D gene (5 bases). This CDR3 spans 17 amino acids. The V end was cut by 2 bases, the J end by 0 bases, with 14 bases between. This chain's CDR3 is CASSLNPGRASGNTIYF. The DNA for the CDR3 is TGTGCCAGCAGTTTAAACCCGGGCAGGGCCTCTGGAAACACCATATATTTT.

J is TRBJ1-1 and V is TRBV5-1; TRBD1 agrees at 8 bases. This CDR3 is 13 amino acids long. Germline-derived CDR1 and CDR2 are SGHRS and YFSETQ. The junction had 2 bases not matched to a gene; V was cut back by 0 bases and J by 7 bases. CDR3 nucleotides: TGCGCCAGCAGCTTGGGACAGGGGAATGAAGCTTTCTTT. It specifies CASSLGQGNEAFF. Together with reference TRBV5-1 and TRBJ1-1, the CDR3 gives the full variable domain: KAGVTQTPRYLIKTRGQQVTLSCSPISGHRSVSWYQQTPGQGLQFLFEYFSETQRNKGNFPGRFSGRQFSNSRSEMNVSTLELGDSALYLCASSLGQGNEAFFGQGTRLTVV.

The V call is TRBV7-9, the J call TRBJ2-5; D is possibly TRBD1 or TRBD2 (6 bases each). The CDR3 spans 14 residues. V shed 5 bases and J shed 4 bases, with 14 bases lying between them. In germline, CDR1 is SEHNR, CDR2 FQNEAQ (reference sequence). The CDR3 nucleotides read TGTGCCAGCAGCGATAGGGGGGCGCGAGAGACCCAGTACTTC. Protein sequence: CASSDRGARETQYF.

This clonotype was seen only a few times. The V and J genes are TRBV4-1 and TRBJ2-1; D is perhaps TRBD2 (5 bases). V was pared by 0 bases and J by 0 bases, with 12 bases between. Germline V CDR1 and CDR2: MGHRA, YSYEKL. The CDR3 contains 17 residues. The CDR3 DNA is TGCGCCAGCAGCCAAGAAGAGAACGGAGGCTCCTACAATGAGCAGTTCTTC. It encodes CASSQEENGGSYNEQFF.

J is TRBJ2-2 and V is TRBV4-3; 7 positions match TRBD2. V lost 0 bases, J lost 1 base, and 2 bases stayed unmatched. The CDR3 loop spans 16 amino acids. The germline V gene has CDR1 LGHNA and CDR2 YSLEER. The CDR3 spells CASSQEVAGNTGELFF. CDR3 nucleotides: TGCGCCAGCAGCCAAGAAGTAGCGGGGAACACCGGGGAGCTGTTTTTT.

The chain has TRBV5-1 and TRBJ2-2; 8 nucleotides align to TRBD1. The germline V gene encodes CDR1 SGHRS and CDR2 YFSETQ. The CDR3 sequence is 15 residues long. The V segment lost 6 bases and the J segment 7 bases; nucleotides outside the gene matches: 11. Written as DNA, the CDR3 is TGCGCCAGCACTTTTGGACAGGGTTTTATCGGGGAGCTGTTTTTT. Its translation is CASTFGQGFIGELFF.

This clonotype was picked up a small number of times. V usage is TRBV10-3 and J usage is TRBJ2-3; 8 positions match TRBD1. The CDR3 sequence is 14 residues long. The J segment lost 1 base and the V segment lost 7 bases, leaving 4 bases of the junction unmatched. The germline CDR1 and CDR2 sequences are ENHRY and SYGVKD. DNA of the CDR3: TGTGCCATCACCGCGACAGGGGGCACAGATACGCAGTATTTT. Protein sequence: CAITATGGTDTQYF.

This chain links TRBV2 with TRBJ2-1; D is perhaps TRBD1 or TRBD2 (6 bases each). Germline loops: CDR1 SNHLY, CDR2 FYNNEI. The V end was cut by 5 bases, the J end by 9 bases, with 14 bases between. CDR3 size: 13 residues. CDR3 amino acids: CASSRQGRPEQFF. CDR3 nucleotides: TGTGCCAGCAGTAGGCAGGGGAGGCCTGAGCAGTTCTTC. Full variable domain (outside the CDR3, taken from reference TRBV2 and TRBJ2-1): EPEVTQTPSHQVTQMGQEVILRCVPISNHLYFYWYRQILGQKVEFLVSFYNNEISEKSEIFDDQFSVERPDGSNFTLKIRSTKLEDSAMYFCASSRQGRPEQFFGPGTRLTVL.

On this clonotype itself: This may be a read error, as it is one base from a much larger clone. The chain links TRBV7-8 to TRBJ2-1; 8 bases line up with TRBD2. Per the germline V gene, CDR1 is SGHVS and CDR2 is FQNEAQ. This CDR3 comprises 13 residues. The CDR3 DNA is TGTACCAGCAGCTCTCCCGGGGGGGATGAGCAGTTCTTC. Amino acid sequence: CTSSSPGGDEQFF.

This chain joins TRBV29-1 and TRBJ2-1; D may be TRBD1 (5 bases). Germline assignment: CDR1 SQVTM and CDR2 ANQGSEA. The V end was cut by 7 bases, the J end by 6 bases, with 16 bases between. The CDR3 spans 13 residues. CDR3: CSAAGISSNEQFF. DNA for the CDR3: TGCAGCGCCGCAGGGATCTCTAGCAATGAGCAGTTCTTC.

The rearrangement uses TRBV7-3 and TRBJ2-7, with TRBD1 matching over 9 bases. Germline trimming cut 5 bases from V and 3 bases from J; bases unmatched to any gene: 5. Germline-derived CDR1 and CDR2 are SGHTA and FQGTGA. CDR3 length equals 14 residues. The CDR3, as DNA: TGTGCCAGCAGCCACCGGGGACAGGGCTACGAGCAGTACTTC. This sequence encodes CASSHRGQGYEQYF. Complete variable domain (other parts from reference TRBV7-3 and TRBJ2-7): GAGVSQTPSNKVTEKGKYVELRCDPISGHTALYWYRQSLGQGPEFLIYFQGTGAADDSGLPNDRFFAVRPEGSVSTLKIQRTERGDSAVYLCASSHRGQGYEQYFGPGTRLTVT.

The gene calls are TRBV7-3 and TRBJ2-5; no clear D gene. CDR1 SGHTA and CDR2 FQGTGA come from the germline V gene. The CDR3 has 14 residues. V lost 1 base, J lost 0 bases, and 6 bases lay in between. The CDR3 DNA reads as TGTGCCAGCAGCTTAAACCCGTACCAAGAGACCCAGTACTTC. Encoded protein: CASSLNPYQETQYF.

The table lists this clonotype with a count of one. V is TRBV20-1 and J is TRBJ1-4; no firm D call. Germline V gene lookup returns CDR1 DFQATT and CDR2 SNEGSKA (reference sequence). Trimming removed 6 bases at V and 8 bases at J, with 19 bases between. CDR3 length equals 14 residues. CDR3 protein: CSATSVGVGEKLFF. In DNA, the CDR3 is TGCAGTGCAACCTCGGTCGGGGTCGGCGAAAAACTGTTTTTT.

The chain has TRBV25-1 and TRBJ2-7; D may correspond to TRBD1 or TRBD2 (5 bases each). Germline V gene data show CDR1 as MGHDK and CDR2 as SYGVNS. The CDR3 runs 17 residues. V was trimmed by 4 bases and J by 3 bases, leaving 22 bases between them. This CDR3 is CASSVSPRDPDNYEQYV. DNA of the CDR3: TGTGCCAGCAGTGTAAGCCCTAGGGACCCGGATAACTACGAGCAGTACGTC.

The V gene is TRBV19, the J gene TRBJ1-2, with D uncertain. Germline CDR1 LNHDA, CDR2 SQIVND (reference sequence). V lost 10 bases and J 0 bases, leaving 15 bases between the germline ends. The CDR3 loop spans 14 amino acids. The CDR3: CATSENMANYGYTF. Here the CDR3 DNA reads TGTGCCACCTCGGAAAACATGGCTAACTATGGCTACACCTTC.

This chain uses TRBV12-3 or TRBV12-4 with TRBJ2-2; a possible D gene is TRBD2 (5 bases). The germline V and J ends were trimmed by 6 bases and 7 bases, with 15 bases remaining between them. There are 14 residues in the CDR3. The CDR3 is CASSHRDFLGELFF. In nucleotides, the CDR3 is TGTGCCAGCAGCCACCGGGATTTTCTCGGGGAGCTGTTTTTT.